This TCR beta chain was sequenced for a study of cytomegalovirus exposure and HLA in healthy donors. Per the germline V gene, CDR1 is SQVTM and CDR2 is ANQGSEA. V lost 0 bases and J lost 4; bases outside the gene matches: 8. The CDR3 has 15 amino acids. This PCR relied on a set of 60 Vbeta primers and 13 Jbeta primers. Clones were read by immunoSEQ multiplex PCR, and TCRdb kept only the in-frame ones, dropping some. The repertoire holds approximately 170,000 clones, with 75% to 90% as singletons. Sequencing was performed on PBMCs. The chain uses TRBV29-1 and TRBJ2-7, with 8 positions matching TRBD2. The receptor was derived from a woman aged 45-59 years in good health and CMV-seropositive. The CDR3 coding sequence is TGCAGCGTTGAAGATGTAACGGGAGGGATATACGAGCAGTACTTC. Its protein product is CSVEDVTGGIYEQYF.